Sequencing of this T cell receptor (beta chain) was carried out in a study of blood T cell repertoires in COVID-19. This CDR3 has 21 residues. Germline lookup yields CDR1 LNHNV and CDR2 YYDKDF (reference sequence). The J segment lost 0 bases and the V segment lost 0 bases, leaving 17 bases of the junction unmatched. The table came from immunoSEQ multiplex PCR; TCRdb's copy has only in-frame clones and leaves some out. In the table there are 9,000 or so clones, approximately 80% of which are singletons. The sequenced sample was peripheral blood. This sequence was found in a man between 65 and 80 years old with active COVID-19. The V and J genes are TRBV15 and TRBJ2-4; 7 positions match TRBD1. The DNA for the CDR3 is TGTGCCACCAGCAGAGATAGGGGGCGGGCTAGGGGAAAACTAGCCAAAAACATTCAGTACTTC. It specifies CATSRDRGRARGKLAKNIQYF.